The present T cell receptor beta chain was sequenced within a study of patients and donors after allogeneic stem cell transplantation. With 0 bases removed from V and 7 bases from J, the gap between germline ends came to 9 bases. From germline, CDR1 is SGHVS and CDR2 FNYEAQ. This CDR3 is 13 amino acids long. TCRdb re-derived calls from the RT-PCR reads in MiXCR, one entry per CDR3 protein. The table lists tens of thousands of distinct CDR3 sequences, less than 30% of them singletons, with about 25% in the top ten. The table lists this clonotype with many counts. The specimen sequenced was blood, either unsorted or a sorted T cell fraction (not recorded which). The chain couples TRBV7-6 to TRBJ1-2; D is possibly TRBD1 (6 bases). The receptor's source is a human donor who was either an allogeneic HSCT recipient or a stem cell or donor lymphocyte infusion donor (not recorded which). It is not recorded whose cells these are; they may come from a transplant donor. DNA for the CDR3: TGTGCCAGCAGCTTAGCAGTGGGGGCTGGCTACACCTTC. It codes for CASSLAVGAGYTF.